These T cell receptor beta chains were read from a single sample in a study of T cell responses to AZD1222 COVID-19 vaccine. Some clones are missing from TCRdb's copy, which holds only in-frame ones; the method was immunoSEQ multiplex PCR. The repertoire holds some 180,000 clones, with about 87% as singletons. This material consisted of peripheral blood, taken on day 0 of AZD1222 vaccination. The receptors come from an adult in good health. The CDR3 runs from the conserved cysteine through the conserved F or W. The D gene is left open where the match is weak. A row's size may be missing; if present it is once, few, many or a size class.

v_gene,d_gene,abundance,j_gene,CDR3nt,CDR3aa
TRBV6-2/TRBV6-3,.,.,TRBJ1-5,TGTGCCAGCAGTGAGCCGGGAAATCAGCCCCAGCATTTT,CASSEPGNQPQHF
TRBV2,.,.,TRBJ2-6,TGTGCCAGCAAGCGGGCAGGTCCTAGCTCTGGGGCCAACGTCCTGACTTTC,CASKRAGPSSGANVLTF
TRBV28,.,.,TRBJ1-4,TGTGCCAGCAGTTCGATCACCTCAACTAATGAAAAACTGTTTTTT,CASSSITSTNEKLFF
TRBV2,.,.,TRBJ2-7,TGTGCCAGTTCAACCTACGAGCAGTACTTC,CASSTYEQYF
TRBV7-9,.,.,TRBJ1-4,TGTGCCAGCAGCTTAGCAACTCAGACTAATGAAAAACTGTTTTTT,CASSLATQTNEKLFF
TRBV28,.,.,TRBJ2-4,TGTGCCAGCAGTTTATCGAATCAGGGGGCCAAAAACATTCAGTACTTC,CASSLSNQGAKNIQYF
TRBV7-9,TRBD1,.,TRBJ1-3,TGTGCCAGCAGCCCACAACAGGGGGCTGGAAACACCATATATTTT,CASSPQQGAGNTIYF
TRBV27,TRBD1,few,TRBJ1-2,TGTGCCAGCAGTTCTGCGGGACAGGGAAACTATGGCTACACCTTC,CASSSAGQGNYGYTF
TRBV7-2,.,once,TRBJ1-2,TGTGCCAGCAGCTTAGCGGAAGGTCGGGCCTATGGCTACACCTTC,CASSLAEGRAYGYTF
TRBV5-8,.,.,TRBJ1-2,TGTGCCAGCAGCTCCCTCGGGGGTGGCTACACCTTC,CASSSLGGGYTF